This T cell receptor beta chain originates from a study of shared T cell receptors in the human thymus (dated by TCRdb to 2020 to 2022). Regarding the research as a whole: The study examined how the human thymus generates shared, self-reactive T-cell receptor alpha chains.

Receptor libraries were prepared by the immunoSEQ multiplex PCR assay. The immuneACCESS repertoire file appears here via TCRdb, limited to in-frame rearrangements. These files lack a portion of the clones; in checked studies, under half of the deficit traces to unresolved V genes, and the cause of the others is not known. Across this sample there are fewer than 700,000 clones, with over 75% seen only once. 0.0095% to 0.011% of the sample is held by the ten biggest clonotypes. As regards this clone: No cognate antigen has been identified for it. The input lacks base qualities; no much larger clone sits a single base away.

These data also formed part of another study, on human thymus T cells. Taken from the second paper: In Finland, the donors were immunologically healthy infants who were having open corrective cardiac surgery for congenital heart defects. The thymus tissue came from surgical resects taken out during corrective cardiac surgery. Both the thymic and the peripheral blood repertoires appeared to show biased V and J gene segment usage. The related research found that thymic TCR repertoires overlapped highly between unrelated individuals. The study characterized TCR alpha and beta repertoires from about 8 infant thymus samples and a few related peripheral blood samples. The infant donors were about 7 to 250 days old, and the cohort included six or seven males and two females. Thymocytes were released mechanically from tissue and stored at -70 °C as pellets of about 9-32 million cells. A QIAsymphony instrument was used to extract genomic DNA from the frozen cell pellets. The immunoSEQ multiplex PCR assay was used to amplify the TCRB and TCRAD loci from a standardized amount of quality-controlled genomic DNA. The amplicons covered the V(D)J region and were long enough to include the CDR3 and to identify the V and J genes. The commercial immunoSEQ service was used to sequence amplicons on an Illumina platform. Primer bias and sequencing errors were corrected using previously described methods, and TCRAD and TCRB definitions followed the IMGT database. immunoSEQ Analyzer 3.0 and VDJTools were used for repertoire analysis, which covered basic statistics, V/J segment usage, diversity estimates, rarefaction and pairwise overlap. Diversity was estimated with Chao1, ChaoE, Efron-Thisted, Shannon and inverse Simpson indices, and also on datasets down-sampled to the smallest sample. Repertoire overlap was determined by strict matching of CDR3 nucleotide sequence, V gene and J gene, and Jaccard-based multidimensional scaling clustering was applied. On average, thymus samples gave hundreds of thousands of unique TCRB clonotypes, whereas blood samples gave roughly 80,000.

The clonotype was recovered from a boy younger than two with a congenital heart defect. Donor details come from another sample of the same person, matched by shared clones. Sequencing was performed on thymocytes.

The CDR3 protein: CAWSLASGRREQYF. The bases are TGTGCCTGGAGTCTGGCTAGCGGGAGAAGGGAGCAGTACTTC. In this chain, TRBV30 is recombined with TRBJ2-7; TRBD2 aligns with 10 central bases. The germline V gene (reference sequence) gives CDR1 as GTSNPN and CDR2 as SVGIG. Counted from cysteine to phenylalanine, this CDR3 has 14 amino acids. Only the CDR3 portion is preserved as DNA: 42 bases, with reading frame beginning at the first base. The junction shows trimming of 2 bases on V and 7 bases on J, and the gene matches do not reach 8 bases of it.